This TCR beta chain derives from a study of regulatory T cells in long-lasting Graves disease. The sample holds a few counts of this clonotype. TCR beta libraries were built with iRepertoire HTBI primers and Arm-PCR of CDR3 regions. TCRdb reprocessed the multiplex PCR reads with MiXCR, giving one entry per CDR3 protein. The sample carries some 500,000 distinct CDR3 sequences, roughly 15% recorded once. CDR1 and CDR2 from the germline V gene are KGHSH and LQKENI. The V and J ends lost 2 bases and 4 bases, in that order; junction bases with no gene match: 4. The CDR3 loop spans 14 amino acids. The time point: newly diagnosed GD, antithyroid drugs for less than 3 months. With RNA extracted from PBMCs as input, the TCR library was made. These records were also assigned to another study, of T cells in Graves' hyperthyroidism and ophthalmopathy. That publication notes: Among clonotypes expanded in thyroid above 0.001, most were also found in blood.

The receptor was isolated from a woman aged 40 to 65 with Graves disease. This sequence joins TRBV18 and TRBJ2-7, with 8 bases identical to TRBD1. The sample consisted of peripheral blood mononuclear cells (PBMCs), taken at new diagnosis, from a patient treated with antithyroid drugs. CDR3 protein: CASSPGDRGYEQYF. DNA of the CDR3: TGTGCCAGCTCACCAGGAGACAGGGGATACGAGCAGTACTTC.